This T cell receptor (beta chain) was recovered during a study of beta chain features in type 1 diabetes. Reverse transcribing all isolated RNA meant expressed TCRB transcripts were sequenced. TCRdb keeps only in-frame clones here, not all; method: immunoSEQ multiplex PCR. The sample lists around 310,000 clones, about 11% seen once, with around 0.015% in the top ten. Only a few counts were recorded for this clone. V was clipped by 1 base and J by 5 bases, with 24 bases between them. The CDR3 consists of 19 residues. Per the germline V gene, CDR1 is LNHDA and CDR2 is SQIVND (reference sequence). The receptor's source is a woman aged 30 to 39 in good health. V and J are TRBV19 and TRBJ2-1; tentatively, D is TRBD2 (7 bases). Sequencing was carried out using naive CD4+ T cells from blood. This CDR3 reads CASSIVGGVIAGPNNEQFF. In DNA, the CDR3 is TGTGCCAGTAGTATAGTAGGGGGGGTAATCGCGGGGCCGAACAATGAGCAGTTCTTC.